This TCR beta chain comes out of a study of blood T cell repertoires in COVID-19. On the study more broadly: Donors in the United States, Italy and Spain gave samples during acute or convalescent COVID-19.

TCRdb keeps only in-frame clones here, not all; method: immunoSEQ multiplex PCR. This sample has more than 150,000 clones, with 60% to 80% found just once. Categorization into cohorts depended on clinical history that participants reported. Donors in Cohort 3 counted as recovered after two negative PCRs, clearance, or symptom resolution. This TCR was sampled from a woman in her 50s who had recovered from COVID-19. Sequenced material: PBMCs or T cells enriched from blood (not recorded which).

The CDR3: CASRPTGTGGTGELFF. For the CDR3, the DNA is TGTGCCAGCAGACCTACCGGGACAGGTGGAACCGGGGAGCTGTTTTTT. The J gene is TRBJ2-2, the V gene TRBV28; 8 bases fit TRBD1. The CDR3 covers 16 residues. Germline loops: CDR1 MDHEN, CDR2 SYDVKM. With V trimmed by 6 bases and J by 5 bases, 11 bases remained unmatched.